Below are 11 T cell receptor beta chains sequenced from a single sample in a study of identical twins. A single record per CDR3 protein comes from TCRdb applying MiXCR to the 5' RACE reads. Found here are under 450,000 distinct CDR3 sequences, less than 20% of them singletons; the top ten hold around 12%. The source material was naive T cells sorted from blood. Receptors were obtained from a middle-aged man in good health.

V and J are TRBV2 and TRBJ2-2, with TRBD2 matching over 7 bases. Germline CDR1 SNHLY, CDR2 FYNNEI. J was trimmed by 1 base and V by 7 bases; bases with no gene match: 6. The CDR3 loop spans 15 amino acids. This CDR3 is CASTREAGNTGELFF. The CDR3 nucleotides are TGTGCCAGCACCCGGGAGGCCGGGAACACCGGGGAGCTGTTTTTT. Filled out from reference TRBV2 and TRBJ2-2, the complete variable domain reads EPEVTQTPSHQVTQMGQEVILRCVPISNHLYFYWYRQILGQKVEFLVSFYNNEISEKSEIFDDQFSVERPDGSNFTLKIRSTKLEDSAMYFCASTREAGNTGELFFGEGSRLTVL.

This clonotype appeared a few times. The chain joins TRBV5-1 to TRBJ2-2; 12 bases line up with TRBD1. Per germline, CDR1 SGHRS and CDR2 YFSETQ. The CDR3 is made up of 15 amino acids. With 5 bases clipped from V and 7 bases from J, the junction kept 6 bases outside the gene matches. The DNA of the CDR3 is TGCGCCAGCAGGGGGACAGGGGGCCTCCTCGGGGAGCTGTTTTTT. Translation gives CASRGTGGLLGELFF. The whole variable domain, filled in from reference TRBV5-1 and TRBJ2-2, reads KAGVTQTPRYLIKTRGQQVTLSCSPISGHRSVSWYQQTPGQGLQFLFEYFSETQRNKGNFPGRFSGRQFSNSRSEMNVSTLELGDSALYLCASRGTGGLLGELFFGEGSRLTVL.

Ten or more counts support this clonotype. The chain has TRBV27 and TRBJ1-3, with no clear D. The CDR3 runs to 13 residues. Germline V gene lookup returns CDR1 MNHEY and CDR2 SMNVEV (reference sequence). Deletions cut 5 bases from V and 4 bases from J, with 9 bases between. CDR3 nucleotides: TGTGCCAGCAGTACCAGTCACGGAAACACCATATATTTT. This gives the protein CASSTSHGNTIYF.

This sequence joins TRBV5-1 and TRBJ2-1, with a weak D call TRBD2 (6 bases). The germline gives CDR1 SGHRS, CDR2 YFSETQ. Trimming shortened V by 0 bases and J by 1 base, and 11 bases separated the two germline ends. This CDR3 region has 16 residues. CDR3 region: CASSLAGGLSYNEQFF. The CDR3 coding sequence is TGCGCCAGCAGCTTGGCCGGGGGTTTATCCTACAATGAGCAGTTCTTC.

The V gene is TRBV6-1, the J gene TRBJ1-6; D unresolved. Trimming shortened V by 3 bases and J by 10 bases, and 13 bases separated the two germline ends. This CDR3 comprises 14 residues. The germline CDR1 and CDR2 sequences are MNHNS and SASEGT. In DNA form, the CDR3 reads TGTGCCAGCAGTGAGTCCGGACTGAGGTCACCCCTCCACTTT. Amino acid sequence: CASSESGLRSPLHF.

This clonotype has just a few counts. V gene TRBV7-2 combines with J gene TRBJ1-1, with unresolved D. Germline assignment: CDR1 SGHTA and CDR2 FQGNSA. V gave up 5 bases and J gave up 8 bases, with 9 bases separating them. The length of the CDR3 is 11 residues. The CDR3 bases are TGTGCCAGCAGCCCCTACCAAGAAGCTTTCTTT. Protein: CASSPYQEAFF.

This clonotype was observed at least ten times. The chain is built from TRBV10-3 and TRBJ1-2; no reliable D call. Looked up from germline, CDR1 is ENHRY and CDR2 is SYGVKD. V was pared by 4 bases and J by 2 bases, with 17 bases between. The CDR3 totals 16 residues. CDR3: CAISGPPGLVNYGYTF. The CDR3 bases are TGTGCCATCAGTGGGCCACCGGGCCTCGTGAACTATGGCTACACCTTC.

This clonotype was counted many times. A much larger clone differs from this one at a single base, so this may be a read error. The rearrangement joins TRBV4-2 to TRBJ2-2; D possibly corresponds to TRBD2 (5 bases). The length of the CDR3 is 15 residues. Germline V gene sequence: CDR1 LGHNA, CDR2 YNFKEQ. The CDR3 sequence: CASSPSSPNTGELSF. CDR3 in DNA: TGTGCCAGCAGCCCCTCAAGCCCGAACACCGGGGAGCTGTCTTTT.

CDR3 region: CASSSPVRRYQETQYF. The CDR3 DNA reads as TGTGCCAGCAGCTCCCCCGTGCGGAGGTACCAAGAGACCCAGTACTTC. The rearrangement links TRBV28 to TRBJ2-5, with D perhaps matching TRBD2 (5 bases). The CDR3 runs 16 residues. V was trimmed by 6 bases and J by 0 bases, leaving 17 bases between them. Germline-derived CDR1 and CDR2 are MDHEN and SYDVKM.

The chain is built from TRBV29-1 and TRBJ1-3; no reliable D call. The germline V gene has CDR1 SQVTM and CDR2 ANQGSEA. The V and J ends lost 6 bases and 1 base respectively, with 7 bases between them. The CDR3 extends over 12 amino acids. Here the CDR3 DNA reads TGCAGCGTCGGAGTTTCTGGAAACACCATATATTTT. It specifies CSVGVSGNTIYF.

This clonotype was recorded at least ten times. The chain recombines TRBV5-5 with TRBJ2-7; 15 bases line up with TRBD2. V shed 3 bases, J shed 2 bases, and the junction held 9 bases outside the gene matches. This CDR3 contains 18 residues. CDR1 SGHKS and CDR2 YYEKEE come from the germline V gene (reference sequence). DNA of the CDR3: TGTGCCAGCAGCTCGGGACTAGCGGGAGGCCCCCTTCCCTACGAGCAGTACTTC. Translated, it gives CASSSGLAGGPLPYEQYF.